This record covers a single T cell receptor (beta chain). This record comes from a study of early T cells in non-severe SARS-CoV-2 infection. The TCR library protocol attached unique molecular identifiers to the individual cDNA molecules. TCRdb reprocessed the 5' RACE reads with MiXCR, giving one entry per CDR3 protein. The table records 75,000 to 100,000 distinct CDR3 sequences, approximately 15% of them present only once. The CDR3 sequence is 15 residues long. Germline V CDR1 and CDR2: LNHDA, SQIVND (reference sequence). V shed 7 bases and J shed 0 bases, with 10 bases lying between them. The sequence was obtained from an adult who was a healthcare worker with PCR-confirmed SARS-CoV-2 infection or an uninfected control (not recorded which). The sequenced material came from whole blood. The V and J genes are TRBV19 and TRBJ2-6; D gene ambiguous. The CDR3 region is CASTLGSSGANVLTF. The CDR3, as DNA: TGTGCCAGTACTTTAGGAAGCTCTGGGGCCAACGTCCTGACTTTC.